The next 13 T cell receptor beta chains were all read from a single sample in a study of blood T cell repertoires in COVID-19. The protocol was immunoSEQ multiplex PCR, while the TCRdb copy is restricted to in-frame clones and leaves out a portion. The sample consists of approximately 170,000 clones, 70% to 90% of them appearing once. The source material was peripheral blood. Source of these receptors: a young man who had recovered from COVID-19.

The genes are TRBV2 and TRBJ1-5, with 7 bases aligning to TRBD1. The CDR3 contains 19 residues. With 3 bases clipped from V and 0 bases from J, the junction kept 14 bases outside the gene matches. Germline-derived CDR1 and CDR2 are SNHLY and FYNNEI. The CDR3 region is CASSDSEGALGYSNQPQHF. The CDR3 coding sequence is TGTGCCAGCAGTGATTCAGAGGGGGCCCTCGGATATAGCAATCAGCCCCAGCATTTT.

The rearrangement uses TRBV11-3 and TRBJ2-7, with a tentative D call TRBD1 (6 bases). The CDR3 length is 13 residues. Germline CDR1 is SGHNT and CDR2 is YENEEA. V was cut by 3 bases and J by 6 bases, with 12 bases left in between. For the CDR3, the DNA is TGTGCCAGCAGCTTTTCAGGGGCCGGCGAGCAGTACTTC. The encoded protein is CASSFSGAGEQYF.

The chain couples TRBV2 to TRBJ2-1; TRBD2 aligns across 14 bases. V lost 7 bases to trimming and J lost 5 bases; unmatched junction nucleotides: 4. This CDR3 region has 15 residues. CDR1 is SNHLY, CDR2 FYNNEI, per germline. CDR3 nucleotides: TGTGCCAGCATGAGACTAGCGGGAGGGAACAATGAGCAGTTCTTC. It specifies CASMRLAGGNNEQFF.

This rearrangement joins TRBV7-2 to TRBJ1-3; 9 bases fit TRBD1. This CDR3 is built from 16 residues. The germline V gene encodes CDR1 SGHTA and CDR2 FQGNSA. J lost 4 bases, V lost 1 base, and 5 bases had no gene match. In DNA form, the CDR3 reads TGTGCCAGCAGCTTAGGCCCTACAGGGGGCGGAAACACCATATATTTT. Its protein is CASSLGPTGGGNTIYF. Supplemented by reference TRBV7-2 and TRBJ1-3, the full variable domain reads GAGVSQSPSNKVTEKGKDVELRCDPISGHTALYWYRQSLGQGLEFLIYFQGNSAPDKSGLPSDRFSAERTGGSVSTLTIQRTQQEDSAVYLCASSLGPTGGGNTIYFGEGSWLTVV.

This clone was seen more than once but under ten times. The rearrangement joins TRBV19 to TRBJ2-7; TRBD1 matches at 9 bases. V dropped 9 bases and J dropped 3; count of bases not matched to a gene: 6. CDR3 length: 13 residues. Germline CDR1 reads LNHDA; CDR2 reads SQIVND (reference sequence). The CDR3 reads CASQPTGGYEQYF. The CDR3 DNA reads TGTGCCAGCCAACCGACAGGGGGCTACGAGCAGTACTTC.

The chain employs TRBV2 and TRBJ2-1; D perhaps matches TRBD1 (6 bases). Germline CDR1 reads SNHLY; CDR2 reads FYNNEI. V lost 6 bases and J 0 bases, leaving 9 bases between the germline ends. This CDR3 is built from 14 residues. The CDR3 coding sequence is TGTGCCAGCAGAAGGGGGACCTCCTACAATGAGCAGTTCTTC. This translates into CASRRGTSYNEQFF. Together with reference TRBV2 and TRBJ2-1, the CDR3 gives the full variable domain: EPEVTQTPSHQVTQMGQEVILRCVPISNHLYFYWYRQILGQKVEFLVSFYNNEISEKSEIFDDQFSVERPDGSNFTLKIRSTKLEDSAMYFCASRRGTSYNEQFFGPGTRLTVL.

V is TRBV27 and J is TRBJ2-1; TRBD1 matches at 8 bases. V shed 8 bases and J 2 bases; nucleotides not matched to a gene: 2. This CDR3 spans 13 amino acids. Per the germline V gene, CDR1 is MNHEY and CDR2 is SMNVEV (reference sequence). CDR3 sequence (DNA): TGTGCCAGCGGACAGGGACCCTACAATGAGCAGTTCTTC. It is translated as CASGQGPYNEQFF.

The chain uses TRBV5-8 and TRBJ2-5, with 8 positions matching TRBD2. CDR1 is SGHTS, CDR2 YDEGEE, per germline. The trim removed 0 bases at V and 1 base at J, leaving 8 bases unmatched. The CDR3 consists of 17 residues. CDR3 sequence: CASSLVIFLAGQETQYF. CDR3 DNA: TGTGCCAGCAGCTTGGTAATTTTTCTAGCGGGCCAAGAGACCCAGTACTTC.

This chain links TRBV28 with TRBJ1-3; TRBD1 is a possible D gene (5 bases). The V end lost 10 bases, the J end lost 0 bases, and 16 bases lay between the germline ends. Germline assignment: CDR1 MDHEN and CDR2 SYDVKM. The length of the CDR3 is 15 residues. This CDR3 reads CATVRGVTSGNTIYF. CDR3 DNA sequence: TGTGCCACCGTGCGGGGGGTAACCTCTGGAAACACCATATATTTT.

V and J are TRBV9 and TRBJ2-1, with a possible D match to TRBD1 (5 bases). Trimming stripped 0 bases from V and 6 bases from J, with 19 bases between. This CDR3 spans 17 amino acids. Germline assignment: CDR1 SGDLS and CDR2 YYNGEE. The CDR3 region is CASSVGGHIGVSNEQFF. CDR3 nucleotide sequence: TGTGCCAGCAGCGTAGGAGGACACATTGGAGTCTCCAATGAGCAGTTCTTC.

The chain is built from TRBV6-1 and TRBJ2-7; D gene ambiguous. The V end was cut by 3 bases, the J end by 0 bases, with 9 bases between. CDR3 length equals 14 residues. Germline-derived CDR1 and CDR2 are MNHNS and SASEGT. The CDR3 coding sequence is TGTGCCAGCAGTGAGGGCCCGAGCTCCTACGAGCAGTACTTC. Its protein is CASSEGPSSYEQYF.

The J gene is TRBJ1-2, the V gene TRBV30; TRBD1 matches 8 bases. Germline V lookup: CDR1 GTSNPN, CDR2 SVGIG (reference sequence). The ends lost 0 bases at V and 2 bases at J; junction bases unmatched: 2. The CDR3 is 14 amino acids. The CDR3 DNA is TGTGCCTGGAGTGTCCAGGGGGCGAACTATGGCTACACCTTC. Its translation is CAWSVQGANYGYTF. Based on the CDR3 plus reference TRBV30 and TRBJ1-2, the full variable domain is SQTIHQWPATLVQPVGSPLSLECTVEGTSNPNLYWYRQAAGRGLQLLFYSVGIGQISSEVPQNLSASRPQDRQFILSSKKLLLSDSGFYLCAWSVQGANYGYTFGSGTRLTVV.

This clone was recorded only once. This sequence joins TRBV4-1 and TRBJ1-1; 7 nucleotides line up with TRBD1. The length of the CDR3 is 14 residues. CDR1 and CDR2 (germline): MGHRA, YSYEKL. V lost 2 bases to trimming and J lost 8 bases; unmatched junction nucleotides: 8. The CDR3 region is CASSQTGKGAEAFF. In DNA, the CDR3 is TGCGCCAGCAGCCAAACGGGCAAGGGGGCAGAAGCTTTCTTT.